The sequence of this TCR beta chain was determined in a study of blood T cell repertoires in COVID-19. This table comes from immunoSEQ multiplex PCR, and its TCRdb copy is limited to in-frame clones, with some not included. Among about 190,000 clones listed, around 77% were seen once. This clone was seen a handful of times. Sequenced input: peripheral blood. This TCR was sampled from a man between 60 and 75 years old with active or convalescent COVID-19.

CDR3 bases: TGCGCCAGCAGAATAGAGGGCCCCACAGATACGCAGTATTTT. Translation: CASRIEGPTDTQYF. The chain links TRBV5-1 to TRBJ2-3; D might be TRBD2 (5 bases). The germline gives CDR1 SGHRS, CDR2 YFSETQ. This CDR3 is 14 amino acids long. V was clipped by 5 bases and J by 2 bases, with 12 bases between them.